These 26 T cell receptor beta chains share one sample of origin, sequenced in a study of blood T cell repertoires in COVID-19. Libraries were prepared by immunoSEQ multiplex PCR; TCRdb keeps only in-frame clonotypes and omits some of them. The sample records under 300,000 clones, roughly 83% being singletons. Sequencing was performed on peripheral blood. These receptors originate from a woman of 80 years or more with acute or convalescent COVID-19.

The genes are TRBV9 and TRBJ1-1; 8 bases agree with TRBD1. The CDR3 is made up of 15 amino acids. V lost 0 bases to trimming and J lost 1 base; unmatched junction nucleotides: 2. Germline values: CDR1 SGDLS, CDR2 YYNGEE. Written as DNA, the CDR3 is TGTGCCAGCAGCGTAGTGGACAGGGAGAACACTGAAGCTTTCTTT. It specifies CASSVVDRENTEAFF.

This clone was seen more than once but under ten times. The chain uses TRBV19 and TRBJ1-1; unclear D gene. CDR1 is LNHDA and CDR2 is SQIVND in the germline V gene (reference sequence). There are 13 residues in the CDR3. Trimming shortened V by 5 bases and J by 0 bases, and 7 bases separated the two germline ends. CDR3 region: CASSVRMNTEAFF. CDR3 nucleotide sequence: TGTGCCAGTAGTGTCAGAATGAACACTGAAGCTTTCTTT.

This clone has a handful of counts. The chain has TRBV10-3 and TRBJ2-7; D may be TRBD2 (5 bases). The CDR3 has 13 amino acids. With 7 bases removed from V and 3 bases from J, the gap between germline ends came to 13 bases. Per germline, CDR1 ENHRY and CDR2 SYGVKD. The DNA for the CDR3 is TGTGCCATCACGAGAGAGGGAGTCTACGAGCAGTACTTC. Protein: CAITREGVYEQYF.

The J gene is TRBJ1-4, the V gene TRBV7-2; D remains ambiguous. The length of the CDR3 is 14 residues. CDR1 is SGHTA and CDR2 is FQGNSA in the germline V gene. V was pared by 5 bases and J by 8 bases, with 15 bases between. The chain's CDR3 is CASSPDNFMEKLFF. The CDR3 DNA reads TGTGCCAGCAGCCCAGACAATTTCATGGAAAAACTGTTTTTT.

This clone was observed a handful of times. The CDR3 spells CASSLPHRTGDFGANVLTF. CDR3 DNA: TGTGCCAGCAGCTTACCCCACCGGACAGGGGATTTTGGGGCCAACGTCCTGACTTTC. This chain uses TRBV7-3 with TRBJ2-6; 9 nucleotides line up with TRBD1. The germline gives CDR1 SGHTA, CDR2 FQGTGA. This CDR3 comprises 19 residues. The V and J ends lost 2 bases and 3 bases, in that order; junction bases with no gene match: 11. The full variable domain, rest sourced from reference TRBV7-3 and TRBJ2-6, is GAGVSQTPSNKVTEKGKYVELRCDPISGHTALYWYRQSLGQGPEFLIYFQGTGAADDSGLPNDRFFAVRPEGSVSTLKIQRTERGDSAVYLCASSLPHRTGDFGANVLTFGAGSRLTVL.

V is TRBV7-8 and J is TRBJ2-2; 13 positions match TRBD2. After removal of 6 bases from V and 0 bases from J, the junction contained 7 bases not matched to a gene. Germline V gene lookup returns CDR1 SGHVS and CDR2 FQNEAQ. The CDR3 is made up of 18 amino acids. CDR3 amino acids: CASSRTSGGGPNTGELFF. The CDR3 bases are TGTGCCAGCAGTAGGACTAGCGGGGGCGGGCCGAACACCGGGGAGCTGTTTTTT. The full variable domain, in which reference TRBV7-8 and TRBJ2-2 provide the parts outside the CDR3, is GAGVSQSPRYKVAKRGQDVALRCDPISGHVSLFWYQQALGQGPEFLTYFQNEAQLDKSGLPSDRFFAERPEGSVSTLKIQRTQQEDSAVYLCASSRTSGGGPNTGELFFGEGSRLTVL.

The V and J genes are TRBV24-1 and TRBJ1-2, with 8 positions matching TRBD1. V lost 7 bases to trimming and J lost 2 bases; unmatched junction nucleotides: 5. In germline, CDR1 is KGHDR, CDR2 SFDVKD. CDR3 length equals 14 residues. The CDR3 here is CATSPWDRNYGYTF. The CDR3 DNA reads as TGTGCCACCAGCCCTTGGGACAGGAACTATGGCTACACCTTC.

Only one count was recorded for this clone. The CDR3 is CASSARGGAAANTGELFF. As DNA, the CDR3 is TGCGCCAGCAGCGCCCGGGGCGGGGCAGCCGCGAACACCGGGGAGCTGTTTTTT. The chain has TRBV5-1 and TRBJ2-2; D may be TRBD2 (6 bases). Germline CDR1 and CDR2: SGHRS and YFSETQ. Trimming removed 4 bases from V and 0 bases from J, with 19 bases in between. CDR3 size: 18 residues.

The rearrangement links TRBV18 to TRBJ2-2; D perhaps matches TRBD2 (6 bases). Germline V CDR1 and CDR2: KGHSH, LQKENI. The V end was cut by 11 bases, the J end by 5 bases, with 18 bases between. This CDR3 spans 14 amino acids. CDR3 amino acids: CALAGVGGTGELFF. The CDR3 nucleotides read TGTGCCCTCGCTGGGGTCGGAGGGACCGGGGAGCTGTTTTTT.

The chain links TRBV2 to TRBJ2-7; tentative D call: TRBD2 (7 bases). CDR1 SNHLY and CDR2 FYNNEI come from the germline V gene. This CDR3 contains 15 residues. V was cut by 5 bases and J by 7 bases, with 21 bases left in between. The CDR3 region has the DNA TGTGCCAGCAGTCTCCTCGATGGGGGGGCAGGAGAGCAGTACTTC. This translates into CASSLLDGGAGEQYF.

The chain joins TRBV12-3 or TRBV12-4 to TRBJ2-7; D not certain. The CDR3 length is 12 residues. Trimming stripped 7 bases from V and 5 bases from J, with 12 bases between. The CDR3 here is CASTRSSHEQYF. CDR3 coding DNA: TGTGCCAGCACGCGCTCGTCCCACGAGCAGTACTTC.

The sample holds a few counts of this clone. The chain is built from TRBV10-2 and TRBJ1-1; TRBD1 agrees at 10 bases. J was trimmed by 3 bases and V by 5 bases; bases with no gene match: 6. The CDR3 has 15 residues. CDR1 and CDR2 (germline): WSHSY, SAAADI. The CDR3 spells CASSPDRGWDTEAFF. CDR3 sequence (DNA): TGCGCCAGCAGTCCGGACAGGGGGTGGGACACTGAAGCTTTCTTT.

The V and J genes are TRBV3-1 (or the pseudogene TRBV3-2) and TRBJ2-3; the D is unclear. CDR1 and CDR2 (germline): LGHDT, YNNKEL (reference sequence). Trimming cost V 4 bases and J 4 bases, with 6 bases left between them. This CDR3 spans 12 amino acids. CDR3 DNA sequence: TGTGCCAGCAGCCCATCATCAGATACGCAGTATTTT. This encodes CASSPSSDTQYF.

The V call is TRBV5-4, the J call TRBJ1-2, with D hard to call. The CDR3 has 13 amino acids. Per germline, CDR1 SGHNT and CDR2 YYREEE (reference sequence). Deletions cut 4 bases from V and 5 bases from J, with 12 bases between. The CDR3 sequence: CASSERGGYGYTF. CDR3 coding DNA: TGTGCCAGCAGCGAAAGAGGTGGATATGGCTACACCTTC. Full variable domain (rest looked up from reference TRBV5-4 and TRBJ1-2): ETGVTQSPTHLIKTRGQQVTLRCSSQSGHNTVSWYQQALGQGPQFIFQYYREEENGRGNFPPRFSGLQFPNYSSELNVNALELDDSALYLCASSERGGYGYTFGSGTRLTVV.

This clone was detected only a few times. Its ends do not fully match the called genes, so a read error is possible. The chain combines TRBV28 with TRBJ1-2; D is possibly TRBD1 (5 bases). The CDR3 consists of 13 residues. Looked up from germline, CDR1 is MDHEN and CDR2 is SYDVKM. DNA of the CDR3: TGTGCCAGCAGACGACCGGGGGTCTCTCAAGTTGACTTC. Translation: CASRRPGVSQVDF.

This clone was observed a handful of times. The chain employs TRBV6-1 and TRBJ1-5; 9 bases are shared with TRBD1. Germline-derived CDR1 and CDR2 are MNHNS and SASEGT. The J segment lost 2 bases and the V segment lost 4 bases, leaving 12 bases of the junction unmatched. The length of the CDR3 is 18 residues. The CDR3 reads CASSVPGQGLLGNQPQHF. The CDR3 bases are TGTGCCAGCAGTGTCCCGGGACAGGGCCTCCTCGGCAATCAGCCCCAGCATTTT.

The genes are TRBV25-1 and TRBJ2-7, with a weak D call TRBD1 (5 bases). The CDR3 sequence is 12 residues long. Germline V gene data show CDR1 as MGHDK and CDR2 as SYGVNS. The germline V and J ends were trimmed by 3 bases and 5 bases, with 8 bases remaining between them. CDR3 protein: CASSDRVNEQYF. As DNA, the CDR3 is TGTGCCAGCAGTGACAGGGTCAACGAGCAGTACTTC.

This clone was detected only once. The chain uses TRBV7-2 and TRBJ1-5, with TRBD1 matching over 7 bases. The CDR3 extends over 16 amino acids. Germline-derived CDR1 and CDR2 are SGHTA and FQGNSA. J lost 2 bases, V lost 4 bases, and 8 bases had no gene match. The CDR3 here is CASSSEGAGGNQPQHF. The DNA of the CDR3 is TGTGCCAGCAGCTCAGAGGGGGCTGGGGGCAATCAGCCCCAGCATTTT.

The chain couples TRBV15 to TRBJ1-5, with D possibly matching TRBD1 (6 bases). V gave up 6 bases and J gave up 3 bases, with 12 bases separating them. Germline V gives CDR1 LNHNV, CDR2 YYDKDF (reference sequence). The length of the CDR3 is 14 residues. For the CDR3, the DNA is TGTGCCACCAGTCCGGACAGAGACAATCAGCCCCAGCATTTT. Protein sequence: CATSPDRDNQPQHF.

The V gene is TRBV5-1, the J gene TRBJ2-7; 7 bases are a match to TRBD1. J was trimmed by 1 base and V by 4 bases; bases with no gene match: 11. Germline V lookup: CDR1 SGHRS, CDR2 YFSETQ. The CDR3 extends over 16 amino acids. Written as DNA, the CDR3 is TGCGCCAGCAGCGCAGAACCGGGACAGCGTTCCTACGAGCAGTACTTC. Translation: CASSAEPGQRSYEQYF. Supplemented by reference TRBV5-1 and TRBJ2-7, the full variable domain reads KAGVTQTPRYLIKTRGQQVTLSCSPISGHRSVSWYQQTPGQGLQFLFEYFSETQRNKGNFPGRFSGRQFSNSRSEMNVSTLELGDSALYLCASSAEPGQRSYEQYFGPGTRLTVT.

The CDR3 DNA follows: TGTGCCAGCAGTTTCCCCTCCCTAGCGGGGCCCACAGATACGCAGTATTTT. This codes for CASSFPSLAGPTDTQYF. This chain connects TRBV28 to TRBJ2-3; TRBD2 matches 9 bases. With V trimmed by 3 bases and J by 2 bases, 9 bases remained unmatched. This CDR3 spans 17 amino acids. From germline, CDR1 is MDHEN and CDR2 SYDVKM.

This clone occurred once. The chain uses TRBV5-1 and TRBJ1-2; TRBD1 might be the D (6 bases). Trimming shortened V by 2 bases and J by 2 bases, and 13 bases separated the two germline ends. Germline V gives CDR1 SGHRS, CDR2 YFSETQ. CDR3 length equals 15 residues. CDR3 sequence (DNA): TGCGCCAGCAGCTTATGGACAGACCAGAACTATGGCTACACCTTC. Its protein is CASSLWTDQNYGYTF.

This clone has only one observation. The chain combines TRBV3-1 (or the pseudogene TRBV3-2) with TRBJ1-3; weak D call: TRBD1 (6 bases). This CDR3 comprises 13 residues. From germline, CDR1 is LGHDT and CDR2 YNNKEL (reference sequence). The germline V and J ends were trimmed by 4 bases and 4 bases, with 8 bases remaining between them. In DNA, the CDR3 is TGTGCCAGCAGCCCAGGGGAGGGAAACACCATATATTTT. It encodes CASSPGEGNTIYF.

This sequence joins TRBV18 and TRBJ1-2; TRBD1 aligns across 12 bases. Germline V lookup: CDR1 KGHSH, CDR2 LQKENI. This CDR3 contains 17 residues. V dropped 2 bases and J dropped 7; count of bases not matched to a gene: 11. The CDR3 loop is CASSPTRDRGPRSGYTF. The CDR3 region has the DNA TGTGCCAGCTCACCAACCCGGGACAGGGGGCCCAGATCTGGCTACACCTTC. The whole variable domain, filled in from reference TRBV18 and TRBJ1-2, reads NAGVMQNPRHLVRRRGQEARLRCSPMKGHSHVYWYRQLPEEGLKFMVYLQKENIIDESGMPKERFSAEFPKEGPSILRIQQVVRGDSAAYFCASSPTRDRGPRSGYTFGSGTRLTVV.

The chain couples TRBV30 to TRBJ1-5; weak D call: TRBD1 (6 bases). This CDR3 region has 13 residues. Germline CDR1 GTSNPN, CDR2 SVGIG (reference sequence). The V end was cut by 2 bases, the J end by 4 bases, with 9 bases between. CDR3 sequence reads: CAWSSRGNQPQHF. The CDR3, as DNA: TGTGCCTGGAGTTCCAGGGGTAATCAGCCCCAGCATTTT. Filled out from reference TRBV30 and TRBJ1-5, the complete variable domain reads SQTIHQWPATLVQPVGSPLSLECTVEGTSNPNLYWYRQAAGRGLQLLFYSVGIGQISSEVPQNLSASRPQDRQFILSSKKLLLSDSGFYLCAWSSRGNQPQHFGDGTRLSIL.

In this sample, this clone turned up once. The CDR3 DNA follows: TGCGCCAGCAGCCAAGATGACGGACTCCAATACTTGAACACTGAAGCTTTCTTT. As protein: CASSQDDGLQYLNTEAFF. The chain couples TRBV4-1 to TRBJ1-1; D not resolved. This CDR3 spans 18 amino acids. Trimming took off 0 bases at V and 0 bases at J, with 17 bases between the two ends. Germline CDR1 and CDR2: MGHRA and YSYEKL.